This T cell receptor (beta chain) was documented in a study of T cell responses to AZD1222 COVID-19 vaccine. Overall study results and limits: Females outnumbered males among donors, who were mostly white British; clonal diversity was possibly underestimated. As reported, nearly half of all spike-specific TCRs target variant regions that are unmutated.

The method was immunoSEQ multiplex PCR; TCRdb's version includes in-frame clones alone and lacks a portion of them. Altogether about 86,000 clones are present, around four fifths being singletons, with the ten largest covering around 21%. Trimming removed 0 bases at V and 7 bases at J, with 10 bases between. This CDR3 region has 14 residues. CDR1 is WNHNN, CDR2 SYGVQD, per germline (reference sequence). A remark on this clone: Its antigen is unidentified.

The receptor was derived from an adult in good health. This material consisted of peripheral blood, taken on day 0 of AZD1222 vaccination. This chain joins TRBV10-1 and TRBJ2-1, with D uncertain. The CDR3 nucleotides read TGCGCCAGCAGTGAGTCGCGAGGAAGGAATGAGCAGTTCTTC. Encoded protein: CASSESRGRNEQFF.